A single T cell receptor (beta chain) is shown here with its context. The target of this receptor is not known. Nothing much larger sits one base from this clone, and base qualities are not available. These data originate in a study of PD-L1 blockade in urothelial cancer (dated by TCRdb to about 2017). In the study overall: Therapy was started at some point between 2012 and 2014 for all patients, and atezolizumab 1,200 mg was administered intravenously every 3 weeks. About 90% of the roughly 29 patients were identified as males with urothelial cancer of bladder origin, and a prior smoking history was reported by 18 of 29 patients. Patients had an ECOG performance status of 0 or 1 and had received between 0 and 3 prior chemotherapy regimens. Blood samples were analyzed at 3 weeks after treatment start (second dose) and at 6 weeks after treatment start. A median of around 150,000 T cells and fewer than 85,000 unique TCRs was obtained from blood samples, and a median clonality of approximately 0.08 was observed. The study, an exploratory multi-omic analysis, examined somatic, immune and clinical correlates of response to PD-L1 blockade with atezolizumab in urothelial cancer. Pretreatment tumor samples, along with matched peripheral blood collected serially before and after atezolizumab treatment, underwent TCR sequencing. Progression-free survival longer than 6 months counted as durable clinical benefit, and TCR features were additionally tested against both progression-free and overall survival. In the same patients, whole exome sequencing and RNA sequencing of pretreatment tumors were performed in addition to TCR sequencing. Durable clinical benefit was achieved by nine patients and was not achieved by 20 patients. Around 29 patients had pretreatment blood TCR-seq, about 25 had at least one posttreatment blood collection, and about 25 had tumor TCR-seq. Overall study outcomes, separate from this receptor: Because the sample size was small (n ≈ 30) and many exploratory analyses were performed, the results are intended to be hypothesis-generating. Greater expansion of tumor-associated TCR clones in peripheral blood 3 weeks after the start of treatment was observed in patients with durable benefit (n of about 20, p = 0.022). A pretreatment peripheral blood TCR clonality below the median was linked to improved progression-free and overall survival.

In light of the paper, this sample's time point label describes: peripheral blood 6 weeks after treatment start. The cohort included about 30 patients with locally advanced or metastatic urothelial carcinoma who were treated at Memorial Sloan Kettering on a trial protocol. Peripheral blood mononuclear cells were collected pretreatment and during treatment, with between 1 and 8 total time points obtained per patient. The Qiagen DNeasy Blood extraction kit was used to purify genomic DNA from total PBMCs and tumor samples. Collected pretreatment and during treatment, PBMCs were isolated and stored as previously described. Synthetic TCR analog templates were spiked into each PCR so that absolute template abundance could be estimated from read counts. Using the immunoSEQ assay, TCRbeta CDR3 regions were amplified from genomic DNA with bias-controlled V and J gene primers. Rearranged TCRbeta segments were sequenced at approximately 20X coverage. In the source study's methods: Sequencing errors were corrected by clustering, and CDR3s were annotated against IMGT so that V, D and J genes could be assigned. Downstream analyses used only productive TCRbeta rearrangements, leaving out any out-of-frame or stop-codon sequences. Clonality was calculated as one minus the Shannon entropy normalized by the log of the number of unique productive sequences. Clones differing between time points or between blood and tumor were identified by Fisher's exact test with Benjamini-Hochberg correction at adjusted p below 0.01. The immuneACCESS repertoire file appears here via TCRdb, limited to in-frame rearrangements. These files lack a portion of the clones; in checked studies, under half of the deficit traces to unresolved V genes, and the cause of the others is not known. The D gene and trimming were derived from the DNA, and the V and J assignments and clone size from that table. This sample holds around 110,000 clones; about 89% were observed only once. 1.5% to 2% of the sample rests with the top ten.

Reading the germline V gene gives CDR1 SGHRS and CDR2 YFSETQ. V lost 2 bases and J lost 3 bases, and the count of bases not matched to a germline gene is 9. From its cysteine to its phenylalanine, the CDR3 spans 16 amino acids. Only the CDR3 portion is preserved as DNA: 48 bases, with reading frame beginning at the first base. This material consisted of PBMCs, taken around atezolizumab (anti-PD-L1) treatment. The sequence came from a man aged 55 to 70 with urothelial cancer. The chain joins TRBV5-1 to TRBJ2-3; 7 central nucleotides agree with TRBD1. The CDR3 region: CASSLPQDRSTDTQYF. DNA sequence: TGCGCCAGCAGCTTACCTCAGGACAGGAGTACAGATACGCAGTATTTT.